These 31 T cell receptor beta chains share one sample of origin, sequenced in a study of shared clonotypes between healthy human individuals. Assay used: immunoSEQ multiplex PCR; TCRdb lists only in-frame clones, some missing. This repertoire shows about a million clones, over 75% found once; its top ten account for nearly 1.5%. The source material was memory CD4+ T cells sorted from blood. Subset here: CD45RA-negative fraction. The receptors derive from a man between 18 and 29 years old in good health.

V is TRBV4-1 and J is TRBJ2-5; TRBD2 matches at 9 bases. The trim removed 0 bases at V and 2 bases at J, leaving 4 bases unmatched. This CDR3 comprises 16 residues. The germline V gene has CDR1 MGHRA and CDR2 YSYEKL. CDR3 coding DNA: TGCGCCAGCAGCCAAGAGAGAACTAGCGGGCAAGAGACCCAGTACTTC. Translating gives CASSQERTSGQETQYF.

The chain combines TRBV29-1 with TRBJ2-6; D may be TRBD2 (5 bases). V shed 6 bases and J shed 0 bases, with 9 bases lying between them. The V gene's germline CDR1 is SQVTM and CDR2 ANQGSEA. The CDR3 runs 14 residues. The CDR3 is CSVLGDSGANVLTF. The DNA of the CDR3 is TGCAGCGTGTTGGGAGACTCTGGGGCCAACGTCCTGACTTTC.

The chain is built from TRBV4-1 and TRBJ1-5; 9 bases are a match to TRBD1. J gave up 1 base and V 5 bases, and 3 bases lay outside the gene matches. Germline V lookup: CDR1 MGHRA, CDR2 YSYEKL. The CDR3 is 15 residues long. CDR3 residues: CASSWTGVSNQPQHF. The CDR3 DNA reads TGCGCCAGCAGCTGGACAGGGGTAAGCAATCAGCCCCAGCATTTT.

This chain uses TRBV30 with TRBJ2-1, with TRBD1 matching over 10 bases. Germline V CDR1 and CDR2: GTSNPN, SVGIG (reference sequence). The length of the CDR3 is 15 residues. J gave up 7 bases and V 0 bases, and 6 bases lay outside the gene matches. The CDR3 spells CAWSVRQGARNEQFF. CDR3 coding DNA: TGTGCCTGGAGTGTGCGACAGGGGGCGCGTAATGAGCAGTTCTTC.

This clone was recorded once. V usage is TRBV18 and J usage is TRBJ2-7; D might be TRBD1 or TRBD2, each matching 5 bases. There are 15 residues in the CDR3. Germline values: CDR1 KGHSH, CDR2 LQKENI. V was shortened by 3 bases and J by 0 bases, with 12 bases between the two germline ends. CDR3 bases: TGTGCCAGCTCACCCACTACCGGGACCTCCTACGAGCAGTACTTC. It specifies CASSPTTGTSYEQYF. The variable domain in full, completed from reference TRBV18 and TRBJ2-7, reads NAGVMQNPRHLVRRRGQEARLRCSPMKGHSHVYWYRQLPEEGLKFMVYLQKENIIDESGMPKERFSAEFPKEGPSILRIQQVVRGDSAAYFCASSPTTGTSYEQYFGPGTRLTVT.

The chain links TRBV11-2 to TRBJ1-3, with 9 nucleotides matching TRBD1. CDR1 is SGHAT, CDR2 FQNNGV, per germline. The CDR3 extends over 16 amino acids. The trim removed 2 bases at V and 4 bases at J, leaving 6 bases unmatched. The CDR3 sequence: CASSLSLDRGGNTIYF. The DNA for the CDR3 is TGTGCCAGCAGCTTATCCCTGGACAGGGGAGGAAACACCATATATTTT.

This clone was observed a handful of times. One end of the junction is discordant with germline, which a read error may explain. This chain uses TRBV6-1 with TRBJ1-2; D ambiguous. This CDR3 comprises 12 residues. Germline CDR1 and CDR2: MNHNS and SASEGT. In DNA form, the CDR3 reads TGTGCCACCAGTGGGGATGCCTATGGCTACACCTTC. Translating gives CATSGDAYGYTF.

CDR3 sequence (DNA): TGTGCCAGGGTTCCGTACGGGACGGGAAACACCGGGGAGCTGTTTTTT. Translation: CARVPYGTGNTGELFF. The rearrangement uses TRBV6-9 and TRBJ2-2; the D call may be TRBD1 or TRBD2 (5 bases each). Trimming cost V 9 bases and J 2 bases, with 19 bases left between them. Germline CDR1 reads MNHGY; CDR2 reads SVAAGI. This CDR3 region has 16 residues.

Details on this clone: This sample also contains other DNA sequences that code for the same CDR3. The V gene is TRBV6-1, the J gene TRBJ1-2; no firm D call. The CDR3 has 12 amino acids. CDR1 is MNHNS and CDR2 is SASEGT in the germline V gene. Trimming pared 4 bases from V and 5 bases from J, leaving 8 bases between. The CDR3: CASSGTGYGYTF. The CDR3 DNA is TGTGCCAGCAGTGGGACGGGTTATGGCTACACCTTC.

This clone occurred once. The chain has TRBV18 and TRBJ1-3; 10 bases agree with TRBD1. Looked up from germline, CDR1 is KGHSH and CDR2 is LQKENI. The CDR3 extends over 16 amino acids. V lost 2 bases and J lost 2; bases outside the gene matches: 3. The CDR3 bases are TGTGCCAGCTCACCATCCGGGACAGGGGCTGGAAACACCATATATTTT. Translation: CASSPSGTGAGNTIYF.

About this clone: The sample holds other DNA sequences that translate to the same CDR3. CDR3 residues: CASSLGVGGSNYGYTF. DNA of the CDR3: TGTGCCAGCAGCCTTGGAGTTGGCGGTTCTAACTATGGCTACACCTTC. The chain has TRBV7-2 and TRBJ1-2; no reliable D call. The CDR3 runs 16 residues. V was shortened by 5 bases and J by 0 bases, with 16 bases between the two germline ends. Germline CDR1 is SGHTA and CDR2 is FQGNSA.

The CDR3 region is CASSLESGSYEQYF. The CDR3 nucleotides read TGTGCCAGCAGCTTGGAGAGCGGCTCCTACGAGCAGTACTTC. V and J are TRBV5-6 and TRBJ2-7, with a tentative D call TRBD2 (5 bases). CDR1 and CDR2 (germline): SGHDT, YYEEEE. V gave up 0 bases and J gave up 0 bases, with 7 bases separating them. This CDR3 is built from 14 residues.

A word on this clone: The junction departs from germline at one end; a sequencing error may be responsible. The J gene is TRBJ1-1, the V gene TRBV27; 8 positions match TRBD1. Germline V gene lookup returns CDR1 MNHEY and CDR2 SMNVEV (reference sequence). This CDR3 spans 14 amino acids. CDR3 nucleotides: TGTGCCAGCTGTTTGCAGGGGGCCTTCACTGAAGCTTTCTTT. Residues: CASCLQGAFTEAFF.

The gene calls are TRBV30 and TRBJ2-5; tentative D call: TRBD1 (5 bases). V was shortened by 1 base and J by 2 bases, with 11 bases between the two germline ends. Germline values: CDR1 GTSNPN, CDR2 SVGIG (reference sequence). The CDR3 spans 14 residues. For the CDR3, the DNA is TGTGCCTGGAGTGGTTGGACATTACAAGAGACCCAGTACTTC. The encoded protein is CAWSGWTLQETQYF.

This chain links TRBV20-1 with TRBJ1-5; a possible D gene is TRBD1 (5 bases). This CDR3 comprises 11 residues. CDR1 and CDR2 (germline): DFQATT, SNEGSKA (reference sequence). Trimming removed 7 bases at V and 7 bases at J, with 11 bases between. The CDR3 nucleotides read TGCAGTGGCGGAGGGGTACAGCCCCAGCATTTT. Encoded protein: CSGGGVQPQHF.

The genes are TRBV30 and TRBJ2-3; D may be TRBD2 (5 bases). Germline V gene sequence: CDR1 GTSNPN, CDR2 SVGIG (reference sequence). The CDR3 runs 14 residues. Between the trimmed V and J ends, which lost 4 bases and 3 bases, there was a span of 14 bases. This chain's CDR3 is CAWKEWRKTDTQYF. The CDR3 coding sequence is TGTGCCTGGAAAGAATGGAGGAAGACAGATACGCAGTATTTT.

The chain employs TRBV5-4 and TRBJ1-2, with 7 bases aligning to TRBD1. V lost 3 bases to trimming and J lost 8 bases; unmatched junction nucleotides: 7. The CDR3 contains 13 residues. The germline V gene encodes CDR1 SGHNT and CDR2 YYREEE (reference sequence). The CDR3 nucleotides are TGTGCCAGCAGCTCGACAGGGCGGATCGGCTACACCTTC. Protein product: CASSSTGRIGYTF.

J is TRBJ2-2 and V is TRBV5-1; no definite D call. V lost 4 bases to trimming and J lost 2 bases, with 12 bases between them. CDR1 and CDR2 (germline): SGHRS, YFSETQ. The CDR3 has 15 amino acids. This CDR3 is CASSPMNANTGELFF. The CDR3 DNA reads as TGCGCCAGCAGCCCCATGAACGCCAACACCGGGGAGCTGTTTTTT.

The sample holds many counts of this clone. The chain links TRBV2 to TRBJ2-2; TRBD2 matches 7 bases. Trimming cost V 6 bases and J 9 bases; bases outside gene matches: 7. CDR1 is SNHLY, CDR2 FYNNEI, per germline. The CDR3 runs 13 residues. The CDR3 loop reads CASRRDYNRELFF. DNA for the CDR3: TGTGCCAGCAGACGGGACTACAACAGGGAGCTGTTTTTT.

This clone was counted once. The chain links TRBV14 to TRBJ2-3; TRBD2 agrees at 9 bases. CDR1 is SGHDN, CDR2 FVKESK, per germline. V lost 0 bases and J lost 6; bases outside the gene matches: 7. The CDR3 extends over 16 amino acids. The CDR3 DNA sequence: TGTGCCAGCAGCCAAGATCGCCCTAGCGGGATGGATACGCAGTATTTT. Translating it yields CASSQDRPSGMDTQYF.

This clone was counted only a few times. No conserved phenylalanine or tryptophan ends this CDR3, so it is likely a read error. The DNA is omitted, as the CDR3 cannot be located on it reliably, and the CDR3 follows TCRdb's listing. Here the CDR3 reads CASSQEVGIL. The chain is built from TRBV14 and TRBJ1-1. Per germline, CDR1 SGHDN and CDR2 FVKESK. A total of 10 residues make up the CDR3, ends included.

In its sample, this clone was seen once. This chain connects TRBV18 to TRBJ2-7, with 15 bases that match TRBD2. This CDR3 region has 20 residues. Germline lookup yields CDR1 KGHSH and CDR2 LQKENI. The V gene end was trimmed by 3 bases and the J gene end by 0 bases; junction bases not matched to a gene: 12. CDR3 protein: CASSPTPGTSGGPSSYEQYF. The CDR3, as DNA: TGTGCCAGCTCACCGACCCCGGGGACTAGCGGGGGGCCCAGCTCCTACGAGCAGTACTTC.

The chain has TRBV5-1 and TRBJ2-2; 7 nucleotides agree with TRBD2. Germline values: CDR1 SGHRS, CDR2 YFSETQ. This CDR3 spans 14 amino acids. J gave up 5 bases and V 7 bases, and 8 bases lay outside the gene matches. The CDR3: CASGTRAGTGELFF. The CDR3 bases are TGCGCCAGCGGAACTAGAGCGGGGACCGGGGAGCTGTTTTTT.

This clone was counted many times. Other nucleotide sequences in the sample specify the same CDR3. The chain employs TRBV10-3 and TRBJ2-3, with TRBD1 matching over 8 bases. The germline CDR1 and CDR2 sequences are ENHRY and SYGVKD. The CDR3 has 14 residues. After removal of 6 bases from V and 0 bases from J, the junction contained 2 bases not matched to a gene. CDR3 residues: CAISWTGSTDTQYF. CDR3 in DNA: TGTGCCATCAGCTGGACAGGGAGCACAGATACGCAGTATTTT.

V is TRBV5-4 and J is TRBJ2-1; the match to TRBD2 covers 13 bases. CDR1 SGHNT and CDR2 YYREEE come from the germline V gene (reference sequence). Trimming at V came to 1 base and at J to 6 bases, leaving 4 bases not matched to a gene. The CDR3 extends over 16 amino acids. The CDR3 region has the DNA TGTGCCAGCAGCTTGTTGACTAGCGGGGGGTCCAATGAGCAGTTCTTC. This codes for CASSLLTSGGSNEQFF.

The chain carries TRBV5-5 and TRBJ2-7; weak D call: TRBD1 (5 bases). The CDR3 consists of 16 residues. The germline V gene encodes CDR1 SGHKS and CDR2 YYEKEE (reference sequence). The V end lost 3 bases, the J end lost 3 bases, and 19 bases lay between the germline ends. The CDR3 loop is CASSSTAGGRVYEQYF. In DNA form, the CDR3 reads TGTGCCAGCAGCTCTACCGCTGGCGGCAGGGTCTACGAGCAGTACTTC.

This clone is labeled medium-sized. The V and J genes are TRBV19 and TRBJ1-2; TRBD1 matches 7 bases. From germline, CDR1 is LNHDA and CDR2 SQIVND (reference sequence). The V segment lost 6 bases and the J segment 0 bases; nucleotides outside the gene matches: 7. The CDR3 runs 15 residues. Here the CDR3 DNA reads TGTGCCAGTAGCGAGAGGGACAGCACTAACTATGGCTACACCTTC. This codes for CASSERDSTNYGYTF.

The genes are TRBV2 and TRBJ2-2; the D is unclear. CDR1 and CDR2 from the germline V gene are SNHLY and FYNNEI. The CDR3 has 12 residues. V lost 9 bases and J lost 3, with 8 bases in between. The CDR3 sequence is CASHMDTGELFF. The CDR3 nucleotides read TGTGCCAGTCATATGGACACCGGGGAGCTGTTTTTT. Drawing the rest from reference TRBV2 and TRBJ2-2, the complete variable domain is EPEVTQTPSHQVTQMGQEVILRCVPISNHLYFYWYRQILGQKVEFLVSFYNNEISEKSEIFDDQFSVERPDGSNFTLKIRSTKLEDSAMYFCASHMDTGELFFGEGSRLTVL.

In its sample, this clone was seen once. The chain couples TRBV10-3 to TRBJ2-5; D not resolved. The CDR3 contains 14 residues. From germline, CDR1 is ENHRY and CDR2 SYGVKD. The V gene lost 3 bases and the J gene lost 3 bases, with 11 bases spanning the gap. The CDR3 nucleotides read TGTGCCATCAGTGACTTTGGTGGGAAAGAGACCCAGTACTTC. Translation gives CAISDFGGKETQYF.

Remarks on this clone: The same CDR3 also results from other DNA sequences found in this sample. This chain links TRBV18 with TRBJ1-2; D is undetermined. The CDR3 extends over 15 amino acids. The germline gives CDR1 KGHSH, CDR2 LQKENI. The ends were cut back, 0 bases at V and 2 bases at J, with 10 bases in the middle. The CDR3 reads CASSPPAGPNYGYTF. The DNA of the CDR3 is TGTGCCAGCTCACCACCGGCGGGTCCGAACTATGGCTACACCTTC.

V gene TRBV5-6 combines with J gene TRBJ1-1; 7 bases align to TRBD1. CDR1 is SGHDT, CDR2 YYEEEE, per germline. V lost 1 base to trimming and J lost 5 bases; unmatched junction nucleotides: 11. The CDR3 is made up of 16 amino acids. CDR3: CASSLMDRTRETEAFF. The CDR3 DNA is TGTGCCAGCAGCTTGATGGACAGGACTCGTGAAACTGAAGCTTTCTTT.